Listed below are T cell receptor beta chains from one sample, sequenced in a study of T cell responses to AZD1222 COVID-19 vaccine. Sequencing used immunoSEQ multiplex PCR; TCRdb keeps in-frame clones, though not all of them. The sample lists approximately 120,000 clones; about 85% were seen once. Material: peripheral blood, obtained on day 0 of AZD1222 vaccination. The receptor set was obtained from an adult in good health. Both conserved end residues are part of each CDR3.

len: 14; j_gene: TRBJ2-2; v_gene: TRBV5-1; CDR3aa: CASSLGPGTGELFF
len: 15; j_gene: TRBJ2-3; v_gene: TRBV9; CDR3aa: CASNVAGARTDTQYF
len: 13; j_gene: TRBJ1-4; v_gene: TRBV4-2; CDR3aa: CASSPKVYEKLFF
len: 14; j_gene: TRBJ1-2; v_gene: TRBV7-9; CDR3aa: CASSLRVLDYGYTF
len: 13; j_gene: TRBJ1-6; v_gene: TRBV28; CDR3aa: CASSFSGDSPLHF
len: 14; j_gene: TRBJ2-1; v_gene: TRBV19; CDR3aa: CASSGLADLGEQFF
len: 15; j_gene: TRBJ2-5; v_gene: TRBV10-3; CDR3aa: CAISAQTGTWETQYF
len: 13; j_gene: TRBJ1-1; v_gene: TRBV24-1; CDR3aa: CATSDWTGTEAFF
len: 13; j_gene: TRBJ2-2; v_gene: TRBV6-5; CDR3aa: CASSRGGSGELFF
len: 12; j_gene: TRBJ2-2; v_gene: TRBV19; CDR3aa: CASRRGSGELFF
len: 17; j_gene: TRBJ2-5; v_gene: TRBV6-8; CDR3aa: CASSYGLAGLYQETQYF
len: 16; j_gene: TRBJ1-4; v_gene: TRBV19; CDR3aa: CASSIDRGSTLEKLFF